One and the same sample provided the 19 T cell receptor beta chains below, sequenced in a study of blood T cell repertoires in COVID-19. Here immunoSEQ multiplex PCR was the method, and the copy in TCRdb shows in-frame clones only, minus some. This table holds about 15,000 clones, 75% to 85% found once. The sample taken for sequencing was peripheral blood. These receptors all come from a woman aged 45-59 years with active or convalescent COVID-19.

This clone was counted once. The chain uses TRBV27 and TRBJ1-5, with no clear D. The germline V and J ends were trimmed by 1 base and 5 bases, with 6 bases remaining between them. CDR1 and CDR2 (germline): MNHEY, SMNVEV (reference sequence). This CDR3 comprises 13 residues. This CDR3 reads CASSLFPYQPQHF. CDR3 nucleotide sequence: TGTGCCAGCAGTTTATTTCCCTATCAGCCCCAGCATTTT.

The rearrangement joins TRBV9 to TRBJ1-4, with D maybe TRBD1 (6 bases). CDR1 and CDR2 (germline): SGDLS, YYNGEE. CDR3 length: 14 residues. V lost 4 bases, J lost 1 base, and 8 bases lay in between. The CDR3 spells CASSPRGTNEKLFF. CDR3 DNA: TGTGCCAGCAGCCCCAGGGGAACTAATGAAAAACTGTTTTTT.

The V gene is TRBV2, the J gene TRBJ2-1, with D perhaps matching TRBD2 (6 bases). The CDR3 consists of 17 residues. CDR1 and CDR2 (germline): SNHLY, FYNNEI. V dropped 4 bases and J dropped 0 bases, with 16 bases sitting between them. CDR3 sequence reads: CASSGGVDKHSYNEQFF. In nucleotides, the CDR3 is TGTGCCAGCAGTGGGGGGGTTGACAAGCACTCCTACAATGAGCAGTTCTTC.

V gene TRBV29-1 combines with J gene TRBJ2-7; 10 nucleotides agree with TRBD2. V lost 4 bases to trimming and J lost 3 bases; unmatched junction nucleotides: 3. CDR3 length: 13 amino acids. In germline, CDR1 is SQVTM, CDR2 ANQGSEA. The CDR3 loop is CSVVAGGFYEQYF. The CDR3 DNA is TGCAGCGTTGTAGCGGGGGGATTCTACGAGCAGTACTTC.

The chain combines TRBV5-1 with TRBJ1-1, with 7 bases that match TRBD1. With V trimmed by 4 bases and J by 1 base, 7 bases remained unmatched. The CDR3 covers 15 residues. Germline CDR1 SGHRS, CDR2 YFSETQ. This chain's CDR3 is CASSPQGHSNTEAFF. The CDR3, as DNA: TGCGCCAGCAGCCCACAGGGGCACTCGAACACTGAAGCTTTCTTT.

This clone appeared a few times. The chain links TRBV27 to TRBJ2-1; 7 nucleotides match TRBD2. CDR1 and CDR2 from the germline V gene are MNHEY and SMNVEV (reference sequence). The CDR3 sequence is 15 residues long. The V and J ends lost 2 bases and 9 bases, in that order; junction bases with no gene match: 10. In DNA, the CDR3 is TGTGCCAGCAGTTTACTTTTCGGACTAGTACCTGAGCAGTTCTTC. Its protein product is CASSLLFGLVPEQFF.

The J gene is TRBJ1-3, the V gene TRBV27; 9 bases are a match to TRBD1. The germline gives CDR1 MNHEY, CDR2 SMNVEV (reference sequence). The CDR3 is 17 residues long. Germline trimming cut 3 bases from V and 14 bases from J; bases unmatched to any gene: 20. CDR3 in DNA: TGTGCCAGCAGTTTCCCCCACAGGGGGCGGTTTGGTAGTATCTTATATTTT. It codes for CASSFPHRGRFGSILYF.

The chain combines TRBV3-1 (or the pseudogene TRBV3-2) with TRBJ1-2; perhaps TRBD1 as D (6 bases). V dropped 1 base and J dropped 2 bases, with 11 bases sitting between them. The CDR3 runs 15 residues. Germline V lookup: CDR1 LGHDT, CDR2 YNNKEL (reference sequence). The CDR3 DNA is TGTGCCAGCAGCCAAGCAAGACAGGCGAACTATGGCTACACCTTC. Translating gives CASSQARQANYGYTF.

The chain carries TRBV21-1 and TRBJ2-1; the D call TRBD1 from the table was never checked on the DNA. TRBV21-1 represents a pseudogene. The CDR3 is 14 amino acids. The CDR3 nucleotides read TGTGCCAGAGTACTACAGGGCACGTCCAATGAGCAGTTCTTC. Its protein product is CARVLQGTSNEQFF.

The rearrangement links TRBV18 to TRBJ2-1, with D possibly being TRBD2 (6 bases). The length of the CDR3 is 15 residues. Per the germline V gene, CDR1 is KGHSH and CDR2 is LQKENI. V shed 3 bases and J shed 9 bases, with 18 bases lying between them. CDR3 nucleotide sequence: TGTGCCAGCTCACCGGCCCGAACTAGCTCTGGTGAGCAGTTCTTC. It yields the protein CASSPARTSSGEQFF. The full variable domain, rest sourced from reference TRBV18 and TRBJ2-1, is NAGVMQNPRHLVRRRGQEARLRCSPMKGHSHVYWYRQLPEEGLKFMVYLQKENIIDESGMPKERFSAEFPKEGPSILRIQQVVRGDSAAYFCASSPARTSSGEQFFGPGTRLTVL.

The gene calls are TRBV5-1 and TRBJ2-3; 12 bases match TRBD2. From germline, CDR1 is SGHRS and CDR2 YFSETQ. The CDR3 length is 16 residues. V lost 0 bases and J lost 2; bases outside the gene matches: 1. CDR3 nucleotides: TGCGCCAGCAGCTTGGGGACTAGCGGGAACACAGATACGCAGTATTTT. Its translation is CASSLGTSGNTDTQYF.

The chain employs TRBV9 and TRBJ1-2; TRBD1 might be the D (5 bases). The V gene lost 0 bases and the J gene lost 5 bases, with 17 bases spanning the gap. The CDR3 is made up of 16 amino acids. Per the germline V gene, CDR1 is SGDLS and CDR2 is YYNGEE. CDR3 amino acids: CASSVVGGNSPYGYTF. The CDR3, as DNA: TGTGCCAGCAGCGTAGTCGGGGGGAACTCCCCATATGGCTACACCTTC.

This clone was recorded once. The chain has TRBV6-5 and TRBJ2-3; a weak D match, TRBD2 (6 bases). Germline V gene data show CDR1 as MNHEY and CDR2 as SVGAGI. The CDR3 sequence is 14 residues long. The ends were cut back, 6 bases at V and 5 bases at J, with 15 bases in the middle. The CDR3 loop is CASRSEGWGDTQYF. CDR3 bases: TGTGCCAGCAGGTCGGAGGGCTGGGGAGATACGCAGTATTTT.

This clone has only a few counts. The chain joins TRBV11-2 to TRBJ2-1; 8 bases are a match to TRBD2. Germline trimming cut 5 bases from V and 1 base from J; bases unmatched to any gene: 7. CDR3 length: 16 amino acids. Germline lookup yields CDR1 SGHAT and CDR2 FQNNGV. CDR3 in amino acids: CASSPAGAVSYNEQFF. The DNA of the CDR3 is TGTGCCAGCAGCCCAGCGGGGGCCGTATCCTACAATGAGCAGTTCTTC.

The chain couples TRBV2 to TRBJ1-1, with D possibly matching TRBD1 (5 bases). In germline, CDR1 is SNHLY, CDR2 FYNNEI. V lost 10 bases, J lost 1 base, and 7 bases lay in between. The CDR3 runs 11 residues. This CDR3 reads CATDRNTEAFF. CDR3 nucleotide sequence: TGTGCCACAGACAGGAACACTGAAGCTTTCTTT.

This CDR3 is CATSTQGGTGNTIYF. CDR3 sequence (DNA): TGTGCCACCAGCACACAGGGTGGTACTGGAAACACCATATATTTT. The chain recombines TRBV15 with TRBJ1-3, with D maybe TRBD1 (6 bases). CDR1 LNHNV and CDR2 YYDKDF come from the germline V gene (reference sequence). Trimming removed 4 bases from V and 2 bases from J, with 12 bases in between. CDR3 size: 15 residues. The complete variable domain, with remaining parts taken from reference TRBV15 and TRBJ1-3, reads DAMVIQNPRYQVTQFGKPVTLSCSQTLNHNVMYWYQQKSSQAPKLLFHYYDKDFNNEADTPDNFQSRRPNTSFCFLDIRSPGLGDTAMYLCATSTQGGTGNTIYFGEGSWLTVV.

The chain employs TRBV7-8 and TRBJ2-1; TRBD2 agrees at 12 bases. The CDR3 consists of 17 residues. CDR1 and CDR2 from the germline V gene are SGHVS and FQNEAQ. V was pared by 1 base and J by 7 bases, with 8 bases of the junction left unmatched. Here the CDR3 reads CASSLGPLAGGPNEQFF. The CDR3 bases are TGTGCCAGCAGCTTAGGCCCCCTAGCGGGAGGGCCGAATGAGCAGTTCTTC.

This chain uses TRBV7-8 with TRBJ2-1; D not resolved. The CDR3 runs to 16 residues. Trimming left V 6 bases short and J 0 bases short, with 15 bases between. CDR1 is SGHVS, CDR2 FQNEAQ, per germline. As DNA, the CDR3 is TGTGCCAGCAGGGTTAGTGGTCAAAGCTCCTACAATGAGCAGTTCTTC. It is translated as CASRVSGQSSYNEQFF.

The genes are TRBV5-1 and TRBJ1-2; D is uncertain. This CDR3 region has 15 residues. CDR1 and CDR2 (germline): SGHRS, YFSETQ. V was trimmed by 0 bases and J by 2 bases, leaving 11 bases between them. As DNA, the CDR3 is TGCGCCAGCAGCTTGGGGGCGCCAGAGAACTATGGCTACACCTTC. This sequence encodes CASSLGAPENYGYTF.